This T cell receptor (beta chain) was retrieved from a study of cytomegalovirus exposure and HLA in healthy donors. Study observations and caveats: The presence/absence work took it that sequencing depth was about the same across donors.

V lost 5 bases, J lost 6 bases, and 19 bases lay in between. CDR3 size: 15 residues. Germline V gene data show CDR1 as SGHVS and CDR2 as FQNEAQ. The primer mix had 60 Vbeta and 13 Jbeta primers. In the study's own analysis: The authors later counted roughly 77 million unique TCR beta chains, some 12 million of them shared. Assay: immunoSEQ multiplex PCR; the TCRdb copy retains only in-frame clones and omits some. V, J and clone size are taken as reported in that table, and D and trimming were inferred from the DNA itself. Of 150,000 to 200,000 clones in the sample, around 79% were seen once. This clone was seen just once. Its antigen remains unknown.

The chain combines TRBV7-8 with TRBJ1-2, with D unresolved. The sequenced material came from PBMCs. The sequence came from a woman aged 45 to 65 in good health and CMV-seronegative. CDR3 sequence: CASSIMTYSNDGYTF. The CDR3 DNA sequence: TGTGCCAGCAGCATAATGACATACAGTAATGATGGCTACACCTTC.